A selection of T cell receptor beta chains follows, all from one sample in a study of cytomegalovirus exposure and HLA in healthy donors. The data were produced by immunoSEQ multiplex PCR, yet TCRdb's version contains in-frame clones alone and is incomplete. Of over 150,000 clones listed, roughly 80% were seen once; the top ten hold 4%. What was sequenced was PBMCs. The receptors originated from a woman aged 40 to 50 in good health and CMV-seronegative. Each CDR3 is given with its conserved first and last residue. D genes are given only for firm matches. Not every row has a clone size; where given, it reads once, few, many or a size class.

V,J,D,size,CDR3,DNA
TRBV28,TRBJ2-1,TRBD1,.,CASRFSRGTGGNEQFF,TGTGCCAGCAGGTTTTCCCGGGGGACAGGGGGCAATGAGCAGTTCTTC
TRBV25-1,TRBJ1-2,TRBD1,.,CASGPRTGGNYGYTF,TGTGCCAGCGGCCCACGGACAGGGGGAAATTATGGCTACACCTTC
TRBV6-6,TRBJ1-1,.,few,CASSFQASEAFF,TGTGCCAGCAGTTTCCAGGCATCTGAAGCTTTCTTT
TRBV4-2,TRBJ2-7,TRBD2,.,CASSQDPGRAYEQYF,TGTGCCAGCAGCCAAGATCCAGGGAGGGCCTACGAGCAGTACTTC
TRBV12-5,TRBJ2-1,.,.,CASGLVDRPYNEQFF,TGTGCTAGTGGTTTGGTAGACAGGCCCTACAATGAGCAGTTCTTC
TRBV28,TRBJ2-3,TRBD1,.,CASSLSQGVTDTQYF,TGTGCCAGCAGTTTATCACAGGGGGTCACAGATACGCAGTATTTT
TRBV1,TRBJ1-4,.,.,CTSSLGTGARGEKLFF,TGCACCAGCAGCTTAGGGACAGGGGCCCGGGGTGAAAAACTGTTTTTT
TRBV7-2,TRBJ2-1,.,.,CASSVTSSSYNEQFF,TGTGCCAGCAGCGTTACCTCGAGCTCCTACAATGAGCAGTTCTTC
TRBV5-1,TRBJ2-7,.,once,CASSGERASYEQYF,TGCGCCAGCAGCGGGGAGCGAGCCTCCTACGAGCAGTACTTC
TRBV2,TRBJ2-1,.,.,CASSVPGTAEQFF,TGTGCCAGCAGCGTCCCGGGAACCGCAGAGCAGTTCTTC
TRBV5-6,TRBJ1-4,.,.,CASSGGVIGEKLFF,TGTGCCAGCAGCGGAGGGGTCATCGGGGAAAAACTGTTTTTT
TRBV5-1,TRBJ2-2,TRBD1,.,CASGSTGTGNTGELFF,TGCGCCAGCGGATCAACCGGGACAGGGAACACCGGGGAGCTGTTTTTT
TRBV18,TRBJ2-3,TRBD2,.,CASSLLAGEDTQYF,TGTGCCAGCTCACTTCTAGCGGGGGAAGATACGCAGTATTTT
TRBV19,TRBJ1-2,.,.,CASSTEPGAIRGYTF,TGTGCCAGTAGTACGGAACCAGGGGCTATACGTGGCTACACCTTC
TRBV5-1,TRBJ2-6,.,few,CASSLSGSSGANVLTF,TGCGCCAGCAGCTTGAGCGGCAGCTCTGGGGCCAACGTCCTGACTTTC
TRBV6-5,TRBJ1-2,TRBD1,once,CASRRDRVDGYTF,TGTGCCAGCAGGAGGGACAGGGTGGACGGCTACACCTTC
TRBV5-4,TRBJ1-1,TRBD1,.,CASSRGQGNTEAFF,TGTGCCAGCAGCCGGGGACAGGGCAACACTGAAGCTTTCTTT
TRBV5-1,TRBJ1-1,.,once,CASSRGRDTEAFF,TGCGCCAGCAGCCGGGGGAGGGACACTGAAGCTTTCTTT
TRBV29-1,TRBJ1-5,.,once,CSVGDPGQPQHF,TGCAGCGTTGGAGACCCGGGTCAGCCCCAGCATTTT
TRBV14,TRBJ1-1,.,.,CASSQGQVTGAFF,TGTGCCAGCAGCCAAGGGCAGGTGACCGGAGCTTTCTTT
TRBV11-3,TRBJ2-5,.,.,CASSLEGRVSETQYF,TGTGCCAGCAGCTTAGAAGGCAGGGTCTCAGAGACCCAGTACTTC
TRBV5-8,TRBJ2-7,.,.,CASSYVGASPYEQYF,TGTGCCAGCAGCTATGTGGGGGCGTCCCCCTACGAGCAGTACTTC
TRBV10-3,TRBJ1-2,.,.,CAISVIEGVRGYTF,TGTGCCATCAGTGTGATAGAGGGGGTGAGGGGCTACACCTTC
TRBV7-9,TRBJ1-2,TRBD1,few,CASSLVQGANYGYTF,TGTGCCAGCAGCTTAGTACAGGGGGCGAACTATGGCTACACCTTC
TRBV11-1,TRBJ2-5,TRBD2,.,CASSLGVGGPVKTQYF,TGTGCCAGCAGCTTAGGGGTGGGAGGGCCCGTTAAGACCCAGTACTTC
TRBV5-4,TRBJ2-2,.,once,CASSLQLADTGELFF,TGTGCCAGCAGCTTACAACTAGCAGACACCGGGGAGCTGTTTTTT
TRBV28,TRBJ1-3,.,.,CASSLRGNTIYF,TGTGCCAGCAGTTTACGGGGAAACACCATATATTTT
TRBV4-1,TRBJ2-1,TRBD2,.,CASSQQFSGRARHEQFF,TGCGCCAGCAGCCAACAATTTAGCGGGAGGGCCAGGCATGAGCAGTTCTTC
TRBV7-2,TRBJ1-3,.,.,CASSLGAGYGNTIYF,TGTGCCAGCAGCTTGGGGGCAGGCTATGGAAACACCATATATTTT
TRBV19,TRBJ2-5,TRBD1,.,CASSSGQGTTQYF,TGTGCCAGTAGTTCGGGACAGGGGACGACCCAGTACTTC